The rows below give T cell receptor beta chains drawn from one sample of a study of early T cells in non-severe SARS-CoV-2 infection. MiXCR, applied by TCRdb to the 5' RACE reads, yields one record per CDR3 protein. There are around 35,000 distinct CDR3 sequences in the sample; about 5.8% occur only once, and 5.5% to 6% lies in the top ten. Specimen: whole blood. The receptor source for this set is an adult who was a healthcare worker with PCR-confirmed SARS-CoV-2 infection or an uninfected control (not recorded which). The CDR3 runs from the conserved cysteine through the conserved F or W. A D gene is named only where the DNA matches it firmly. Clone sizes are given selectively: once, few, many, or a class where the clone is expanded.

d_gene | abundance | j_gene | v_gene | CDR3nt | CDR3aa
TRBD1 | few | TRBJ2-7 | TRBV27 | TGTGCCAGCAGTTTAGCAGGGGGCGCGGAGGAGCAGTACTTC | CASSLAGGAEEQYF
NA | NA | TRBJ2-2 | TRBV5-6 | TGTGCCAGCAGCTACATAGGTTCCGGGGAGCTGTTTTTT | CASSYIGSGELFF
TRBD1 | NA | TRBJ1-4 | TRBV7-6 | TGTGCCAGCAGCTTATCAGGGGGTGGTGAAAAACTGTTTTTT | CASSLSGGGEKLFF
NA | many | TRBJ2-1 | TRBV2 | TGTGCCAGCAGGCGGATGAATGAGCAGTTCTTC | CASRRMNEQFF
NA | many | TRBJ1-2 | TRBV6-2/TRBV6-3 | TGTGCCAGCAGTTACTCAAACTATGGCTACACCTTC | CASSYSNYGYTF
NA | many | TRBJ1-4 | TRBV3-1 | TGTGCCAGCAGCCCAGGCTCTGCAGCGGTTTATGAAAAACTGTTTTTT | CASSPGSAAVYEKLFF
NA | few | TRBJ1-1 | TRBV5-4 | TGTGCCAGCAGGGACAGGAACACTGAAGCTTTCTTT | CASRDRNTEAFF
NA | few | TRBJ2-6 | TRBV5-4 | TGTGCCAGCAACATACGACAGATCTCTGGGGCCAACGTCCTGACTTTC | CASNIRQISGANVLTF
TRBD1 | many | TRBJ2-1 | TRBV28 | TGTGCCAGCTCAGGGGGCGGAAGCTCCTACAATGAGCAGTTCTTC | CASSGGGSSYNEQFF
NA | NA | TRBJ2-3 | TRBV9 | TGTGCCAGCAGCCCGGACCCAAAGACAGATACGCAGTATTTT | CASSPDPKTDTQYF
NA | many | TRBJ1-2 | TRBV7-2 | TGTGCCAGCACCCTAACAGGGATCGGCAGTGGCTACACCTTC | CASTLTGIGSGYTF
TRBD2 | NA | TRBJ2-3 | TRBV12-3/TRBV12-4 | TGTGCCAGCACCCAATTCGGAGCGGGAAAGGGTGTTACGCAGTATTTT | CASTQFGAGKGVTQYF
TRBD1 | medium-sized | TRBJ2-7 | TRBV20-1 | TGCAGTGCTAGAGATCGGGCAGGGGGATCCTACGAGCAGTACTTC | CSARDRAGGSYEQYF
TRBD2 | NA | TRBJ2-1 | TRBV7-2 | TGTGCCAGCAGCTTTCTAGCGGGAGGTTTCAATGAGCAGTTCTTC | CASSFLAGGFNEQFF
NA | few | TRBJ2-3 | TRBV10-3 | TGTGCCATCAGTGAACCGGGACGGAGTTCAGATACGCAGTATTTT | CAISEPGRSSDTQYF
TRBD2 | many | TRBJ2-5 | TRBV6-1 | TGTGCCAGCTTGGATAGCGGGAAAAAAGAGACCCAGTACTTC | CASLDSGKKETQYF
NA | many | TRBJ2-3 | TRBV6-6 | TGTGCCAGCAGTTACTCCGACCTCCCAGATACGCAGTATTTT | CASSYSDLPDTQYF
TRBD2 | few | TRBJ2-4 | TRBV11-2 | TGTGCCAGCAGCCAGCGAGCGGGAGAGGCCAAAAACATTCAGTACTTC | CASSQRAGEAKNIQYF
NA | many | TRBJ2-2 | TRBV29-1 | TGCAGCGTTCTATGGGGCGGGGAGCTGTTTTTT | CSVLWGGELFF
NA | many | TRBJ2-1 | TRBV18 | TGTGCCAGCTCACCCGGGGCCTACAATGAGCAGTTCTTC | CASSPGAYNEQFF
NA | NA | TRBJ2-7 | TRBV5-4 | TGTGCCAGCAGCCAGGCAGGGACTCCATCCCACGAGCAGTACTTC | CASSQAGTPSHEQYF
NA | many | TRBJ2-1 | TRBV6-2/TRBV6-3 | TGTGCCAGCAGCCCTATCCCATCCAGTTCACTAACCTCCTACAATGAGCAGTTCTTC | CASSPIPSSSLTSYNEQFF
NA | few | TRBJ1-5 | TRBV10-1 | TGCGCCAGCAGTGAGGGAAACCAGCCCCAGCATTTT | CASSEGNQPQHF
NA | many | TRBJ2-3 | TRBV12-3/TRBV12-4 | TGTGCCAGCAGTTTCCCGGCCGAGATACTAGAAGTACAGCAGTATTTT | CASSFPAEILEVQQYF
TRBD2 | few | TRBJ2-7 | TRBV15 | TGTGCCACCAGCAGAGGCGGGAGGGGACAACGGGGAGAGCAGTACTTC | CATSRGGRGQRGEQYF
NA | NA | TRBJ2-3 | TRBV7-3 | TGTGCCAGCAGCTTCGGTGGCTTTAATACGCAGTATTTT | CASSFGGFNTQYF
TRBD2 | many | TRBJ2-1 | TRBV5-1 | TGCGCCAGCAGCTTGGAGGGCGGGGGCTCCTACAATGAGCAGTTCTTC | CASSLEGGGSYNEQFF
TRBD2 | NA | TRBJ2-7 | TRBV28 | TGTGCCAGCAGCCTGGGACCCGGGACTAGGTCCTACGAGCAGTACTTC | CASSLGPGTRSYEQYF
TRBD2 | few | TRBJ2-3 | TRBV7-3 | TGTGCCAGCAGCATGGTAGCGGGATCTAGCACAGATACGCAGTATTTT | CASSMVAGSSTDTQYF
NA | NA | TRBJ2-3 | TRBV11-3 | TGTGCCAGCAGCTTAGTCCGGGACTCCCAGGCGTATTTT | CASSLVRDSQAYF
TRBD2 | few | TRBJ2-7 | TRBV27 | TGTGCCAGCAGTCCACTGGGCGGGAGGGGAAACGAGCAGTACTTC | CASSPLGGRGNEQYF
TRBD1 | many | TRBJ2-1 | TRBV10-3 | TGTGCCATCAGGGACTCGACAGGGGGTAATGAGCAGTTCTTC | CAIRDSTGGNEQFF
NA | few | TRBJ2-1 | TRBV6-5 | TGTGCCAGCAGTTACCTGGGGGCAAGCTCCTACAATGAGCAGTTCTTC | CASSYLGASSYNEQFF
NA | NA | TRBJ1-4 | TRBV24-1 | TGTGCCACCAGTGTCGGAGGGCAGGGAACCGAAAAACTGTTTTTT | CATSVGGQGTEKLFF
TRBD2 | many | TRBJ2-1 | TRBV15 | TGTGCCACCAGCAGAGTAGCGCGGGGGTACAATGAGCAGTTCTTC | CATSRVARGYNEQFF
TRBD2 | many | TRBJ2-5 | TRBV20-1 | TGCAGTGCCGATCGAGGGAGGGCCGCGGAGACCCAGTACTTC | CSADRGRAAETQYF
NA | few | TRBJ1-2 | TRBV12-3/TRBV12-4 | TGTGCCAGCAGTTCCGGCTATGGCTACACCTTC | CASSSGYGYTF
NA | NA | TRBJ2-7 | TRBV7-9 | TGTGCCAGCAGCCTAGATAACGAGCAGTACTTC | CASSLDNEQYF
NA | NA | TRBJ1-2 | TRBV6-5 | TGTGCCAGCAGTTACTCACTAACCAGCCTCATTAACTATGGCTACACCTTC | CASSYSLTSLINYGYTF
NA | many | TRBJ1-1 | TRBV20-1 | TGCAGTGCTAGAGATCGGACTCTTCGTAACTCCTGGGGCCCGAGGAGAACTGAAGCTTTCTTT | CSARDRTLRNSWGPRRTEAFF
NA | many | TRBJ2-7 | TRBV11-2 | TGTGCCAGCAGCACCTCAGGGCCCTCAGGATACGAGCAGTACTTC | CASSTSGPSGYEQYF
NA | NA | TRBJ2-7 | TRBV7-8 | TGTGCCAGCAGCTTCCGTTTTACCTACGAGCAGTACTTC | CASSFRFTYEQYF
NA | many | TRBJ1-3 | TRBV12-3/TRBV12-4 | TGTGCCAGCAGTCTCCGTCAGGGGAACACCATATATTTT | CASSLRQGNTIYF
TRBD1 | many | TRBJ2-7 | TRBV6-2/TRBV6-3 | TGTGCCAGCAGCCACATGGACAGGGACTACGAGCAGTACTTC | CASSHMDRDYEQYF
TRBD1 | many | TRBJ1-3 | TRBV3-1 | TGTGCCAGCAGCCCAGGGACAGACGGAAACACCATATATTTT | CASSPGTDGNTIYF
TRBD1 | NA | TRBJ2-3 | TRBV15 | TGTGCCACCAGCTCCTGGACAGGGGCAATAGATACGCAGTATTTT | CATSSWTGAIDTQYF
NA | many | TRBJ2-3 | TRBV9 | TGTGCCAGCAGCGTAGGAGGGAGCACAGATACGCAGTATTTT | CASSVGGSTDTQYF
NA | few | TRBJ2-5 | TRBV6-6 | TGTGCCAGCAGTCGCGGTTCTCAAGAGACCCAGTACTTC | CASSRGSQETQYF
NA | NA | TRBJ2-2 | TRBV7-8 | TGTGCCAGCTACTTAGGGGGTCGAGTGAACACCGGGGAGCTGTTTTTT | CASYLGGRVNTGELFF
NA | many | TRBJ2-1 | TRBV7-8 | TGTGCCAGCAGCTTCGGTTATGGCGGATCCTACAATGAGCAGTTCTTC | CASSFGYGGSYNEQFF
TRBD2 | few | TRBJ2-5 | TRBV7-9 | TGTGCCAGCAGCTCTTCTAGCGGGAGAGGAGAGACCCAGTACTTC | CASSSSSGRGETQYF
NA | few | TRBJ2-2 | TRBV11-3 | TGTGCCAGCAGCTTAGATCCTGGGCACAACACCGGGGAGCTGTTTTTT | CASSLDPGHNTGELFF
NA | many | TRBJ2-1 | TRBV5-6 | TGTGCCAGCAGCGTCCTCCTACCGGATGAGCAGTTCTTC | CASSVLLPDEQFF
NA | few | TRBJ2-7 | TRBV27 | TGTGCCAGCAGCCACTTAGGGGCTGGTTACGAGCAGTACTTC | CASSHLGAGYEQYF
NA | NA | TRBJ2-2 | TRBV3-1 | TGTGCCAGCAGCCAAGGCGGGAACGGCGGGGAGCTGTTTTTT | CASSQGGNGGELFF
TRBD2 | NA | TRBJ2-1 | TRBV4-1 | TGCGCCAGCAGCCAAAGCATTTCTCGCGGGAGTCGGAATGAGCAGTTCTTC | CASSQSISRGSRNEQFF
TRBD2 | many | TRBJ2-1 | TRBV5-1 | TGCGCCAGCAGGGGGACTAGCGAATACAATGAGCAGTTCTTC | CASRGTSEYNEQFF